This T cell receptor (beta chain) was documented in a study of identical twins' blood T cells. Libraries were made from RNA as TCR cDNA, using a modified protocol. Using its own MiXCR run on the 5' RACE reads, TCRdb lists one record per CDR3 protein. The table has 350,000 to 400,000 distinct CDR3 sequences, about 28% seen once; the top ten hold roughly 5.5%. Germline loops: CDR1 SGHAT, CDR2 FQNNGV. Trimming stripped 5 bases from V and 4 bases from J, with 19 bases between. This CDR3 comprises 16 residues. This chain uses TRBV11-2 with TRBJ2-3, with D possibly being TRBD1 (6 bases). The source material was PBMCs. The TCR comes from a woman aged 18 to 50 in good health. CDR3 sequence (DNA): TGTGCCAGCAGCAAGGCCCTACAGGGTAGGGCAGATACGCAGTATTTT. Encoded protein: CASSKALQGRADTQYF. Filled out from reference TRBV11-2 and TRBJ2-3, the complete variable domain reads EAGVAQSPRYKIIEKRQSVAFWCNPISGHATLYWYQQILGQGPKLLIQFQNNGVVDDSQLPKDRFSAERLKGVDSTLKIQPAKLEDSAVYLCASSKALQGRADTQYFGPGTRLTVL.